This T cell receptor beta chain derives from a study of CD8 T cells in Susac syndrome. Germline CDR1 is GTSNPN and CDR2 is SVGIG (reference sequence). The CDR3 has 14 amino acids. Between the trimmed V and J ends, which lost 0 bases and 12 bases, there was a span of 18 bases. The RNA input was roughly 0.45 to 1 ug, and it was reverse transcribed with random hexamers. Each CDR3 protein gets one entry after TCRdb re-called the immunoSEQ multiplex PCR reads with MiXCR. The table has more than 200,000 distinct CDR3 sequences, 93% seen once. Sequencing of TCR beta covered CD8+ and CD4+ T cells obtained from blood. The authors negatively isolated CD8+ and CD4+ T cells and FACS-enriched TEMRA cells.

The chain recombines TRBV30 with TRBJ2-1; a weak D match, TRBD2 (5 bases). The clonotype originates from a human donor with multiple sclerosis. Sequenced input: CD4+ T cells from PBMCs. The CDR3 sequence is CAWSVHSALAGQFF. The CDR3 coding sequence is TGTGCCTGGAGTGTACATTCGGCCCTAGCAGGGCAGTTCTTC.